This T cell receptor (beta chain) derives from a study of shared clonotypes between healthy human individuals. Libraries were prepared by immunoSEQ multiplex PCR; TCRdb keeps only in-frame clonotypes and omits some of them. Here the sample spans hundreds of thousands of clones, 75% to 80% being singletons. CDR1 and CDR2 from the germline V gene are MGHRA and YSYEKL. Trimming took 0 bases from V and 0 from J, leaving 15 bases between them. The CDR3 consists of 17 residues. This chain uses TRBV4-1 with TRBJ2-7; D perhaps matches TRBD2 (5 bases). The sample comprised PBMCs. The TCR was taken from a woman in her thirties or forties in good health. Some clones in this sample may be carry-over from other donors' samples. The CDR3 spells CASSQEGLRGSSYEQYF. DNA of the CDR3: TGCGCCAGCAGCCAAGAAGGCCTCCGGGGTAGCTCCTACGAGCAGTACTTC.